Presented here are 7 T cell receptor beta chains from one specimen sequenced in a study of cytomegalovirus exposure and HLA in healthy donors. Researchers ran the PCR with 60 Vbeta and 13 Jbeta primers. Assay: immunoSEQ multiplex PCR; the TCRdb copy retains only in-frame clones and omits some. The sample lists about 160,000 clones; 65% to 85% were seen once. Material for sequencing was PBMCs. These receptors all come from a woman in her 50s in good health and CMV-seropositive.

The J gene is TRBJ2-1, the V gene TRBV4-1, with TRBD2 as a possible D gene (5 bases). Trimming shortened V by 4 bases and J by 0 bases, and 10 bases separated the two germline ends. This CDR3 is 15 amino acids long. Germline assignment: CDR1 MGHRA and CDR2 YSYEKL. The CDR3 reads CASSRGGYSYNEQFF. The CDR3 DNA reads TGCGCCAGCAGCCGCGGAGGCTACTCCTACAATGAGCAGTTCTTC.

The sample holds one count of this clone. V usage is TRBV25-1 and J usage is TRBJ2-7; 7 bases are a match to TRBD2. The CDR3 loop spans 16 amino acids. Trimming at V came to 2 bases and at J to 2 bases, leaving 9 bases not matched to a gene. Germline CDR1 and CDR2: MGHDK and SYGVNS. CDR3 protein: CASSEPSGGFTYEQYF. Here the CDR3 DNA reads TGTGCCAGCAGTGAACCTAGCGGAGGGTTCACCTACGAGCAGTACTTC.

V gene TRBV5-5 combines with J gene TRBJ2-2; D uncertain. Per germline, CDR1 SGHKS and CDR2 YYEKEE (reference sequence). The CDR3 runs to 13 residues. The germline V and J ends were trimmed by 0 bases and 8 bases, with 8 bases remaining between them. The CDR3 nucleotides read TGTGCCAGCAGCTTGGAGCAACCAGGGGAGCTGTTTTTT. It translates to CASSLEQPGELFF. Full variable domain (missing parts from reference TRBV5-5 and TRBJ2-2): DAGVTQSPTHLIKTRGQQVTLRCSPISGHKSVSWYQQVLGQGPQFIFQYYEKEERGRGNFPDRFSARQFPNYSSELNVNALLLGDSALYLCASSLEQPGELFFGEGSRLTVL.

The table lists this clone with a count of one. The V call is TRBV21-1, the J call TRBJ2-3; TRBD2 was called by the table and not checked on the DNA. TRBV21-1 is a pseudogene. The CDR3 covers 16 residues. The CDR3 loop is CASSKLLATFTDTQYF. The CDR3 nucleotides are TGTGCCAGCAGCAAGTTGCTAGCGACTTTCACAGATACGCAGTATTTT.

The chain carries TRBV5-1 and TRBJ1-6; possible D gene TRBD1, 5 bases. This CDR3 spans 18 amino acids. The germline V and J ends were trimmed by 0 bases and 2 bases, with 15 bases remaining between them. Looked up from germline, CDR1 is SGHRS and CDR2 is YFSETQ. As DNA, the CDR3 is TGCGCCAGCAGCTTGGGTCCCGGGGGGGGAACCTATAATTCACCCCTCCACTTT. Protein sequence: CASSLGPGGGTYNSPLHF. Filled out from reference TRBV5-1 and TRBJ1-6, the complete variable domain reads KAGVTQTPRYLIKTRGQQVTLSCSPISGHRSVSWYQQTPGQGLQFLFEYFSETQRNKGNFPGRFSGRQFSNSRSEMNVSTLELGDSALYLCASSLGPGGGTYNSPLHFGNGTRLTVT.

The chain joins TRBV7-2 to TRBJ2-7, with 10 bases identical to TRBD2. The germline gives CDR1 SGHTA, CDR2 FQGNSA. Trimming cost V 3 bases and J 2 bases; bases outside gene matches: 4. This CDR3 comprises 15 residues. The CDR3 is CASSFRTSGTYEQYF. For the CDR3, the DNA is TGTGCCAGCAGCTTCCGGACTAGCGGAACCTACGAGCAGTACTTC.

This clone occurred once. V is TRBV2 and J is TRBJ1-1, with 8 nucleotides matching TRBD1. Trimming removed 7 bases from V and 4 bases from J; junction bases left unmatched: 8. Germline-derived CDR1 and CDR2 are SNHLY and FYNNEI. CDR3 length: 14 residues. This CDR3 is CASNGQGSVTEAFF. CDR3 sequence (DNA): TGTGCCAGCAACGGACAGGGTTCCGTCACTGAAGCTTTCTTT. The full variable domain, with the rest looked up from reference TRBV2 and TRBJ1-1, is EPEVTQTPSHQVTQMGQEVILRCVPISNHLYFYWYRQILGQKVEFLVSFYNNEISEKSEIFDDQFSVERPDGSNFTLKIRSTKLEDSAMYFCASNGQGSVTEAFFGQGTRLTVV.